This TCR beta chain was recorded in a study of post-analysis software for immune sequencing data. Findings of the study overall: Controls had significantly higher normalized Chao1 diversity than multiple sclerosis patients.

Presence of unique molecular identifiers characterized the TCR beta cDNA libraries. T cells, about 0.85 to 11 million of them, yielded roughly 0.5 million cDNA molecules. TCRdb called the PCR reads again in MiXCR, with one record for every CDR3 protein. This table holds fewer than 850,000 distinct CDR3 sequences, about 27% found once. Only a few counts were recorded for this clonotype. As yet, its antigen is unknown. This TCR was sampled from a girl aged 10-17 years with multiple sclerosis. Sequenced: blood.

CDR3: CASTPGRAGDFTDTQYF. CDR3 coding DNA: TGTGCCAGCACCCCCGGGAGGGCGGGAGACTTCACAGATACGCAGTATTTT. The chain uses TRBV6-6 and TRBJ2-3, with TRBD2 matching over 8 bases. There are 17 residues in the CDR3. Germline CDR1 reads MNHNY; CDR2 reads SVGAGI (reference sequence). Unmatched junction bases numbered 14, after V lost 7 bases and J lost 2 bases.